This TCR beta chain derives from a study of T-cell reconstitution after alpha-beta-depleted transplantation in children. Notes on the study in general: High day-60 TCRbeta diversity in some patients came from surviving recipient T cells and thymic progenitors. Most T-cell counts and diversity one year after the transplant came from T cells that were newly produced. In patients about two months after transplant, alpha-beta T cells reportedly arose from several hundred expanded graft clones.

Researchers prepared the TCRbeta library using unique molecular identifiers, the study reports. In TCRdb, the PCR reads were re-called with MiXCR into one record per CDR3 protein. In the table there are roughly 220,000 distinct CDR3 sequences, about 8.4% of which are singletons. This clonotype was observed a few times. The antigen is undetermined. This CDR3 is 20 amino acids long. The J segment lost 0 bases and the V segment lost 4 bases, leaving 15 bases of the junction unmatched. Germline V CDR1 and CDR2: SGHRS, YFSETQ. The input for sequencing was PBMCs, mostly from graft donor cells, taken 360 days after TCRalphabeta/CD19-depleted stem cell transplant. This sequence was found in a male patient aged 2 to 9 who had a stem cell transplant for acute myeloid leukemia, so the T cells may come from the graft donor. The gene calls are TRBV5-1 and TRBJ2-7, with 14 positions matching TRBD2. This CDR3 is CASSLRPGTSGSRTSYEQYF. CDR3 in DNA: TGCGCCAGCAGCCTGAGACCTGGGACTAGCGGGAGCCGTACCTCCTACGAGCAGTACTTC.